Reported below is one TCR beta chain. This specimen belongs to a study of blood T cells in healthy people across ages. The authors ran a second PCR of about 6 to 11 cycles using a sample-barcoded 5' primer and a J-beta primer mix. TCRdb processed the 5' RACE reads anew with MiXCR; each CDR3 protein has one entry. The table records roughly 1.5 million distinct CDR3 sequences, 35% to 45% of them present only once. Sequenced sample: blood. This TCR was recovered from a woman aged 18-30 years in good health.

Written as DNA, the CDR3 is TGCAGTGCTAGAGATGGGGGACAGGGTCAAGAGACCCAGTACTTC. Encoded protein: CSARDGGQGQETQYF. The chain combines TRBV20-1 with TRBJ2-5; TRBD1 agrees at 9 bases. The CDR3 loop spans 15 amino acids. CDR1 DFQATT and CDR2 SNEGSKA come from the germline V gene (reference sequence). Trimming at V came to 0 bases and at J to 2 bases, leaving 4 bases not matched to a gene.